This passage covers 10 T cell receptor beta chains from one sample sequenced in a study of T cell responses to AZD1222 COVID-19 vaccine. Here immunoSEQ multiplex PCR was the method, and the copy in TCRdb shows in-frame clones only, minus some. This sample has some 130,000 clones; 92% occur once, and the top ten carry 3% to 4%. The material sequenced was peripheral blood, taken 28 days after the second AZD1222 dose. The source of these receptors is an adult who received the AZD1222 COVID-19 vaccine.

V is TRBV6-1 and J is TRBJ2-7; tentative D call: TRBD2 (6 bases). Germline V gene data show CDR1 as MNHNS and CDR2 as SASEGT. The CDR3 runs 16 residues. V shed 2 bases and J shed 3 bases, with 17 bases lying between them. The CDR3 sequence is CASSERPGARHYEQYF. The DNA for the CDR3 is TGTGCCAGCAGTGAACGACCGGGAGCCCGGCACTACGAGCAGTACTTC.

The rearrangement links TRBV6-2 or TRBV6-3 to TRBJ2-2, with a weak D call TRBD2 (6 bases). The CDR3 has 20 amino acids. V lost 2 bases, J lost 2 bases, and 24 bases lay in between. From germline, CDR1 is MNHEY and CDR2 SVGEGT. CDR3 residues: CASSYTSSLTDSGNTGELFF. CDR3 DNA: TGTGCCAGCAGTTACACCTCTAGCTTAACCGATAGCGGAAACACCGGGGAGCTGTTTTTT.

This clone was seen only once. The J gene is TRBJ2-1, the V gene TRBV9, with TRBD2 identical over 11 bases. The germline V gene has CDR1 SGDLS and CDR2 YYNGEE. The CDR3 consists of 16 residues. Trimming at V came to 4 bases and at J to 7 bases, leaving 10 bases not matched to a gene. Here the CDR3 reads CASSPFSGRALNEQFF. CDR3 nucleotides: TGTGCCAGCAGCCCGTTTAGCGGGAGGGCCCTGAATGAGCAGTTCTTC. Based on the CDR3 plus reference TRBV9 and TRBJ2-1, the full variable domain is DSGVTQTPKHLITATGQRVTLRCSPRSGDLSVYWYQQSLDQGLQFLIQYYNGEERAKGNILERFSAQQFPDLHSELNLSSLELGDSALYFCASSPFSGRALNEQFFGPGTRLTVL.

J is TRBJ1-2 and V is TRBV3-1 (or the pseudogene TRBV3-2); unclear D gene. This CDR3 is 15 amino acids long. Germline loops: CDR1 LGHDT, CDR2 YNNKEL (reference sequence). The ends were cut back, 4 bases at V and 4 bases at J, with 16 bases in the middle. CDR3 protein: CASSREGPGVYGYTF. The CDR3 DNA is TGTGCCAGCAGCCGGGAGGGTCCGGGAGTCTATGGCTACACCTTC.

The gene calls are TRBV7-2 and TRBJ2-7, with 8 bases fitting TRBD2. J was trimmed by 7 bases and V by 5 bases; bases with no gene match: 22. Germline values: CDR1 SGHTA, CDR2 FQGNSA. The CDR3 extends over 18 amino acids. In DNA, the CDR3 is TGTGCCAGCAGCCCCCGTATCCCCGTAGCCGCGGGAGGCGATGAGCAGTACTTC. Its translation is CASSPRIPVAAGGDEQYF.

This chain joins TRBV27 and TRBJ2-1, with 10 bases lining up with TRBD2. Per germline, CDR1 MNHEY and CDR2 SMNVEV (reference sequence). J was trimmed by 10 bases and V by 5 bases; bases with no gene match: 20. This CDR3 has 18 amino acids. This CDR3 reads CASSPIPPLAGRLEEQFF. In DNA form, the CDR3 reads TGTGCCAGCAGTCCCATACCCCCACTAGCGGGACGGTTGGAGGAGCAGTTCTTC.

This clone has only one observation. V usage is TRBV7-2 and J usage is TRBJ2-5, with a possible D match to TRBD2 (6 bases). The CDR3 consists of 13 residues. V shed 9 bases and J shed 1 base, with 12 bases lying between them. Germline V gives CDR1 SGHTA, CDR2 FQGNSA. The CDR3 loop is CASGRWGQETQYF. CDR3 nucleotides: TGTGCCAGTGGGAGGTGGGGCCAAGAGACCCAGTACTTC.

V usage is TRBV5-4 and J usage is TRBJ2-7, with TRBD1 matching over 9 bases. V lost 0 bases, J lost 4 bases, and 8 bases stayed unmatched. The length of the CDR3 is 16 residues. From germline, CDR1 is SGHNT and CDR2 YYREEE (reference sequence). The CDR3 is CASSLAAGTGRYEQYF. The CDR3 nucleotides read TGTGCCAGCAGCTTGGCCGCCGGGACAGGGAGGTACGAGCAGTACTTC.

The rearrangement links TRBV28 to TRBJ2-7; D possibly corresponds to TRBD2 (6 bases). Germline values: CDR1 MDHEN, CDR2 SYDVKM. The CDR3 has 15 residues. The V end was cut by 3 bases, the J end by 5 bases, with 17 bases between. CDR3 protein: CASSLGTALRDEQYF. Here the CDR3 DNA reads TGTGCCAGCAGTTTGGGGACTGCTCTTAGGGACGAGCAGTACTTC.

CDR3 protein: CASSYSGGAYTEAFF. The CDR3 coding sequence is TGTGCCAGCAGTTACTCGGGGGGCGCATACACTGAAGCTTTCTTT. The chain carries TRBV6-2 or TRBV6-3 and TRBJ1-1; tentative D call: TRBD1 (6 bases). There are 15 residues in the CDR3. Per the germline V gene, CDR1 is MNHEY and CDR2 is SVGEGT. Trimming pared 0 bases from V and 3 bases from J, leaving 11 bases between.